This TCR beta chain came from a study of shared clonotypes between healthy human individuals. This CDR3 is built from 16 residues. Germline CDR1 reads MDHEN; CDR2 reads SYDVKM. This table comes from immunoSEQ multiplex PCR, and its TCRdb copy is limited to in-frame clones, with some not included. The sample carries about 2,100,000 clones, around 93% recorded once. CD45RO-negative CD8 cells positively selected for CCR7 made up the naive population, which excluded terminally differentiated effector memory CD45RA+ cells. A note on this clone: At one boundary the junction diverges from the germline segment, which might be a read error.

This clonotype originated in a man aged 18-30 years in good health. Some clones in this sample may be carry-over from other donors' samples. The chain recombines TRBV28 with TRBJ2-7; TRBD1 matches at 7 bases. Sequenced sample: naive CD8+ T cells from PBMCs. The CDR3 region is CATSFFKTGSLYEQYF. The CDR3 DNA follows: TGTGCCACCAGTTTCTTTAAGACAGGGAGTTTGTACGAGCAGTACTTC.